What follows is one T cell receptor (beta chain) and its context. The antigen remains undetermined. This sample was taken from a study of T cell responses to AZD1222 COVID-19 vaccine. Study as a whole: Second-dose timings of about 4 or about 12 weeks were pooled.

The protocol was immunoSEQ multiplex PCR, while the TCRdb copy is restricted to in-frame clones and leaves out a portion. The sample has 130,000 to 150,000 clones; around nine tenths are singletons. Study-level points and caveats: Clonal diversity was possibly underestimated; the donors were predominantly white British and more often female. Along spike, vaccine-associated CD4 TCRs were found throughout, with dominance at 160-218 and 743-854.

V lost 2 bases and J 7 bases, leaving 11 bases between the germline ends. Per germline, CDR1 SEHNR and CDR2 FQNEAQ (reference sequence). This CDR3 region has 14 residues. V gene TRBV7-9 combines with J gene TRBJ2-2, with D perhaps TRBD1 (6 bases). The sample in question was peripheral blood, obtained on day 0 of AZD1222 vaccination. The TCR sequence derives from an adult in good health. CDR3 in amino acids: CASSLSTGYGELFF. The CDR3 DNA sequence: TGTGCCAGCAGCTTATCTACAGGGTACGGGGAGCTGTTTTTT.